This TCR beta chain is from a study of CD8+CD57+ T cells in acquired aplastic anemia. Study-level background: An average of roughly 3.2 ug of DNA was obtained from sorted CD4+ and CD8+ cells.

Researchers used genomic DNA as the template to profile TCR beta VDJ and CDR3. TCRdb redid the calling of the reads with MiXCR, one entry per CDR3 protein. This sample has some 290,000 distinct CDR3 sequences; 56% occur once, and the top ten carry 8%. The count of this clonotype is one. Trimming took 5 bases from V and 4 from J; bases not matched to a gene: 22. Germline assignment: CDR1 SEHNR and CDR2 FQNEAQ (reference sequence). The CDR3 consists of 19 residues. The specimen was sorted CD4+, CD8+, or CD8+CD57+ T cells (not recorded which) from PBMCs. V and J are TRBV7-9 and TRBJ2-5, with 7 bases lining up with TRBD2. The receptor was derived from a human donor with severe aplastic anemia or a healthy control (not recorded which). CDR3 nucleotides: TGTGCCAGCAGCCTGGGCGGGAGACGAACACCGGGGGAAGGAGAGACCCAGTACTTC. It translates to CASSLGGRRTPGEGETQYF.